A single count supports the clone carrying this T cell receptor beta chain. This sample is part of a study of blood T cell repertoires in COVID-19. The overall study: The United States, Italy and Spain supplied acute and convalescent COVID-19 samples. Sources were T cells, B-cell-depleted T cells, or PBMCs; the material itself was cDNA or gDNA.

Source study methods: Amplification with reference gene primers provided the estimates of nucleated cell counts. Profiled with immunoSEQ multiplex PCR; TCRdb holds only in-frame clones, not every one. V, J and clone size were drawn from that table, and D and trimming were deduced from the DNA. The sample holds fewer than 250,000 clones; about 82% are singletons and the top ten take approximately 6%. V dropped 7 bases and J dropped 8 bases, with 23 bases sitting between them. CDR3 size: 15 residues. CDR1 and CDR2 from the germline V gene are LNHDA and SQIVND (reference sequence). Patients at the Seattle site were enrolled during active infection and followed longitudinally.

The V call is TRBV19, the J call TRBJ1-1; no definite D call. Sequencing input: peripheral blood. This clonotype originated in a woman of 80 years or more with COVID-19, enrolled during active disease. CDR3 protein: CASKTGQEVVGEAFF. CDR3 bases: TGTGCCAGTAAAACTGGTCAGGAGGTGGTAGGCGAAGCTTTCTTT.